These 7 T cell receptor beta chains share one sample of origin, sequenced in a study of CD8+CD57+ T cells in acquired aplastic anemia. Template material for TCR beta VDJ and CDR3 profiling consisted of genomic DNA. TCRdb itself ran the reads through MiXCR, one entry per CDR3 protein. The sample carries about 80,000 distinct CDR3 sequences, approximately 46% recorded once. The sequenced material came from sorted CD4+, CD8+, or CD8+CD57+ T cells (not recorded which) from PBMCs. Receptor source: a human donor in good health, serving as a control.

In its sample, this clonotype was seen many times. The CDR3 reads CARELGNTIYF. CDR3 bases: TGCGCCAGGGAACTTGGAAACACCATATATTTT. This chain connects TRBV5-1 to TRBJ1-3, with D unclear. Trimming left V 8 bases short and J 3 bases short, with 6 bases between. The V gene's germline CDR1 is SGHRS and CDR2 YFSETQ. The CDR3 length is 11 residues.

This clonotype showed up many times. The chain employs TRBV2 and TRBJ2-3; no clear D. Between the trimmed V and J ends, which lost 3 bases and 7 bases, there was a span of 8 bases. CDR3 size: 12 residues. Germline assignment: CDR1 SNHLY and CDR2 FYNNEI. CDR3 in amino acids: CASSERIYTQYF. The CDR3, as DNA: TGTGCCAGCAGTGAGCGGATCTATACGCAGTATTTT.

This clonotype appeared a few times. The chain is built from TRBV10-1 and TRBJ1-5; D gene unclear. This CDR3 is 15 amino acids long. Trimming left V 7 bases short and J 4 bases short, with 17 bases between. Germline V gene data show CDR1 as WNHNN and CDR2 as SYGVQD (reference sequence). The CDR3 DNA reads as TGCGCCAGCACGATCGACCGGGTACGGAATCAGCCCCAGCATTTT. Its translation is CASTIDRVRNQPQHF.

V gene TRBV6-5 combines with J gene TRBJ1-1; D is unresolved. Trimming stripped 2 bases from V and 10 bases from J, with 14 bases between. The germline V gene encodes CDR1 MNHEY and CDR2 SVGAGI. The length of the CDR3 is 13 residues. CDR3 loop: CASSYTSRVGAFF. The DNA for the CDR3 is TGTGCCAGCAGTTACACATCTCGGGTGGGAGCTTTCTTT.

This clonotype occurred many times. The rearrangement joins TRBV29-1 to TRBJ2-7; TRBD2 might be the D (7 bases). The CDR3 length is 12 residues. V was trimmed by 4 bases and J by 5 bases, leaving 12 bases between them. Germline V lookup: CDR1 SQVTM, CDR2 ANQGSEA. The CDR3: CSVGGAGDEQYF. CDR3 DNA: TGCAGCGTTGGGGGGGCGGGGGACGAGCAGTACTTC.

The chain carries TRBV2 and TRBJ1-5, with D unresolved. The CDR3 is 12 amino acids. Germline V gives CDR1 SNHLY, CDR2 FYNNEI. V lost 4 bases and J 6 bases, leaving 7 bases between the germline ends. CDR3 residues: CASSGTGQPQHF. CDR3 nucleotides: TGTGCCAGCAGTGGGACGGGTCAGCCCCAGCATTTT.

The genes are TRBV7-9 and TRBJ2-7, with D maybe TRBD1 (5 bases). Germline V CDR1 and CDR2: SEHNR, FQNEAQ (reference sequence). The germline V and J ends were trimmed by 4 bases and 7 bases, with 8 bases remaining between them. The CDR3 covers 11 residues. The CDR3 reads CASSYQGEQYF. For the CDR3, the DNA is TGTGCCAGCAGCTATCAGGGAGAGCAGTACTTC.